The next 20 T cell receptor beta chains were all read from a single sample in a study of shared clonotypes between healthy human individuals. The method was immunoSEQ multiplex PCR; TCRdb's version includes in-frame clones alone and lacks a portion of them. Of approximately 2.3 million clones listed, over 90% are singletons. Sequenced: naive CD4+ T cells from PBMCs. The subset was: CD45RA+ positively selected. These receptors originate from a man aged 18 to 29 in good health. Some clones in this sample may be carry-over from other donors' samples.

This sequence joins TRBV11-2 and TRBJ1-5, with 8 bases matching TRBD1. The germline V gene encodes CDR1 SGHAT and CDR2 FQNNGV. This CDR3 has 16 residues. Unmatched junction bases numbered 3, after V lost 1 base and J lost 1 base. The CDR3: CASSLGRTGSNQPQHF. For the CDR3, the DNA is TGTGCCAGCAGCTTAGGCCGGACAGGGAGCAATCAGCCCCAGCATTTT.

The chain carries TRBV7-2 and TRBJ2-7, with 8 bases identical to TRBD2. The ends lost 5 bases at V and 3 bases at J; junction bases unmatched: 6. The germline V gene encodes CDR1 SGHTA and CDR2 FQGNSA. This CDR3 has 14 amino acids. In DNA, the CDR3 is TGTGCCAGCAGCCCTTCCCGGGAGGGCTACGAGCAGTACTTC. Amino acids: CASSPSREGYEQYF.

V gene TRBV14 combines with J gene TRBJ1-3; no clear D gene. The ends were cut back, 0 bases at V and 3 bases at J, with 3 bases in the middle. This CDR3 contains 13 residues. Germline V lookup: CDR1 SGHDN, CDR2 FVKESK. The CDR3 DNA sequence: TGTGCCAGCAGCCAAGATCTTGGAAACACCATATATTTT. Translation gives CASSQDLGNTIYF.

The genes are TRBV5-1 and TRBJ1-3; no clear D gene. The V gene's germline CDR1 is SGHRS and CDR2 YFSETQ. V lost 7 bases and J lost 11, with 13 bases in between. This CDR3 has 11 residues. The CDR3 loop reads CASGRGFAIYF. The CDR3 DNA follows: TGCGCCAGCGGTAGAGGGTTCGCCATATATTTT. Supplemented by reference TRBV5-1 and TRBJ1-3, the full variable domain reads KAGVTQTPRYLIKTRGQQVTLSCSPISGHRSVSWYQQTPGQGLQFLFEYFSETQRNKGNFPGRFSGRQFSNSRSEMNVSTLELGDSALYLCASGRGFAIYFGEGSWLTVV.

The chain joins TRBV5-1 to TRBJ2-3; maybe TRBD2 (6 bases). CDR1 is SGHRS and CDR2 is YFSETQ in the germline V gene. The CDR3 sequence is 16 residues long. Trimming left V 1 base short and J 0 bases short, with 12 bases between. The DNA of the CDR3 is TGCGCCAGCAGCTTGATGCTAGCGACTAGCACAGATACGCAGTATTTT. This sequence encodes CASSLMLATSTDTQYF. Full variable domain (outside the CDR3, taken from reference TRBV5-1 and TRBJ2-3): KAGVTQTPRYLIKTRGQQVTLSCSPISGHRSVSWYQQTPGQGLQFLFEYFSETQRNKGNFPGRFSGRQFSNSRSEMNVSTLELGDSALYLCASSLMLATSTDTQYFGPGTRLTVL.

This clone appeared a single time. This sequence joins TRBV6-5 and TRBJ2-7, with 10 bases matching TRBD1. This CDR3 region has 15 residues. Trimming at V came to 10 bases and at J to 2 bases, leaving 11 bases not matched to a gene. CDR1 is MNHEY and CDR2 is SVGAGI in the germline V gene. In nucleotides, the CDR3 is TGTGCCACCAGGCTCCGGGACAGGGGCACCTACGAGCAGTACTTC. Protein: CATRLRDRGTYEQYF.

DNA for the CDR3: TGTGCCAGCAGCTTAGTGGGGACAGGAGGGGAGGGCGGCTACACCTTC. Translation: CASSLVGTGGEGGYTF. The chain couples TRBV7-2 to TRBJ1-2; 8 positions agree with TRBD1. The CDR3 length is 16 residues. Germline trimming cut 1 base from V and 8 bases from J; bases unmatched to any gene: 12. The germline CDR1 and CDR2 sequences are SGHTA and FQGNSA.

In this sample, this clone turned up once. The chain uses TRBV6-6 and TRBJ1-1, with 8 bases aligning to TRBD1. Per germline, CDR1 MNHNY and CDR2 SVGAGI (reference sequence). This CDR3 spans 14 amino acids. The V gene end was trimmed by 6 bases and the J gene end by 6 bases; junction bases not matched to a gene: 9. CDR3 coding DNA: TGTGCCAGCAGCCCCCAGACAGGGGAGGCTGAAGCTTTCTTT. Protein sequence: CASSPQTGEAEAFF.

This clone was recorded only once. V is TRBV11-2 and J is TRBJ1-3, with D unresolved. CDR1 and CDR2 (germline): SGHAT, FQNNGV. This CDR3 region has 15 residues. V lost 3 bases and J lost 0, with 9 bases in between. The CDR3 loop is CASSFGDLSGNTIYF. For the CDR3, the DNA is TGTGCCAGCAGCTTTGGGGATCTCTCTGGAAACACCATATATTTT.

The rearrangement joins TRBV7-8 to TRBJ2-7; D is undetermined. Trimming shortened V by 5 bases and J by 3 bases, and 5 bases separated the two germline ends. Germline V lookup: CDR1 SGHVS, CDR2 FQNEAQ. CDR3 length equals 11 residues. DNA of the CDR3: TGTGCCAGCAGCCGAAACTACGAGCAGTACTTC. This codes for CASSRNYEQYF.

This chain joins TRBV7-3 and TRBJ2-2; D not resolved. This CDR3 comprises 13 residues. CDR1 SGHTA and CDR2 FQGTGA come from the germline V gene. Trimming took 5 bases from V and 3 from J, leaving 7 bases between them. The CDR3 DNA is TGTGCCAGCAGCCTAAAGGACACCGGGGAGCTGTTTTTT. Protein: CASSLKDTGELFF.

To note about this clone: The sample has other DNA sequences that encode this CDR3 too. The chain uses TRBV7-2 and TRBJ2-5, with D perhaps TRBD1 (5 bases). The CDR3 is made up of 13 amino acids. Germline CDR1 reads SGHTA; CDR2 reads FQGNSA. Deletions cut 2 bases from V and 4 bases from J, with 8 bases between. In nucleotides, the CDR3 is TGTGCCAGCAGCTTATCAAGGGGAGAGACCCAGTACTTC. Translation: CASSLSRGETQYF. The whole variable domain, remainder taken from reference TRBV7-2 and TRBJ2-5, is GAGVSQSPSNKVTEKGKDVELRCDPISGHTALYWYRQSLGQGLEFLIYFQGNSAPDKSGLPSDRFSAERTGGSVSTLTIQRTQQEDSAVYLCASSLSRGETQYFGPGTRLLVL.

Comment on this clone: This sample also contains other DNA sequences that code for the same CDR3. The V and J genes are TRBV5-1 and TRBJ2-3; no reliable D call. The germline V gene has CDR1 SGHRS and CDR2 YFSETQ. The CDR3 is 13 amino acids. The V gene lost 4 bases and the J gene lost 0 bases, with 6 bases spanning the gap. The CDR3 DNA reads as TGCGCCAGCAGCCTCGGTAGCACAGATACGCAGTATTTT. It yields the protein CASSLGSTDTQYF.

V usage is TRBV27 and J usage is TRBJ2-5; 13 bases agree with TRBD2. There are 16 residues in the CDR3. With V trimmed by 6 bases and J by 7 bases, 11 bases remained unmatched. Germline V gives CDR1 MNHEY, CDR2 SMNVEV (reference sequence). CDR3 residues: CASSKGTSGEAGTQYF. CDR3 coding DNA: TGTGCCAGCAGCAAAGGGACTAGCGGGGAGGCTGGGACCCAGTACTTC.

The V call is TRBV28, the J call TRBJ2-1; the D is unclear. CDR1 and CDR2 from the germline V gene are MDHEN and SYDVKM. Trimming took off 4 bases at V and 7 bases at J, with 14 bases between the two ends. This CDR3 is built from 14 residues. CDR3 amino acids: CASSSPPSWNEQFF. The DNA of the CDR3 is TGTGCCAGCAGTTCACCACCCAGCTGGAATGAGCAGTTCTTC.

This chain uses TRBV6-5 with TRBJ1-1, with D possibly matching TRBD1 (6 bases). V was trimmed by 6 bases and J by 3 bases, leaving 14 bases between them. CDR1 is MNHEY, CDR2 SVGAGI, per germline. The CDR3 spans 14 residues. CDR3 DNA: TGTGCCAGCAGCCCAGGGAGGGGGGACACTGAAGCTTTCTTT. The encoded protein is CASSPGRGDTEAFF.

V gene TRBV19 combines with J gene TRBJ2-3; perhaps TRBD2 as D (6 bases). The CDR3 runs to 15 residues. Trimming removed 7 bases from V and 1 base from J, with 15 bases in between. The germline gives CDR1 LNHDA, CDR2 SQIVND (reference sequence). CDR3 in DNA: TGTGCCAGTAAGGAGGGCCTGGGCGGCACAGATACGCAGTATTTT. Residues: CASKEGLGGTDTQYF.

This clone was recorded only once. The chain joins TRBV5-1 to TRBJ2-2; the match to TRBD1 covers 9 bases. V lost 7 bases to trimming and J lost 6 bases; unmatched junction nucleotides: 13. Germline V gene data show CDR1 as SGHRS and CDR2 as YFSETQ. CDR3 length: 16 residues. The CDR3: CASGGTGTGSPGELFF. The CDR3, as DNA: TGCGCCAGCGGGGGGACCGGGACAGGGAGTCCCGGGGAGCTGTTTTTT.

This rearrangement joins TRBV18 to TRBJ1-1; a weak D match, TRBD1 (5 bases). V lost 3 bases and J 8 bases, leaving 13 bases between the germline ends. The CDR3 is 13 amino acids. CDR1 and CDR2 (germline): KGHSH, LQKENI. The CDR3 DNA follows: TGTGCCAGCTCACCCGGGACCTTTACCGAAGCTTTCTTT. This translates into CASSPGTFTEAFF.

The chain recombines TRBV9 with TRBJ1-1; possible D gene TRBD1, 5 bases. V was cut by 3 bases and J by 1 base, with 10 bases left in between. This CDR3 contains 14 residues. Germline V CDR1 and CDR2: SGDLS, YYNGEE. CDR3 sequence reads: CASSAGTENTEAFF. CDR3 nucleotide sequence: TGTGCCAGCAGCGCCGGGACCGAGAACACTGAAGCTTTCTTT.